The rows below give T cell receptor beta chains drawn from one sample of a study of early T cells in non-severe SARS-CoV-2 infection. TCRdb re-derived calls from the 5' RACE reads in MiXCR, one entry per CDR3 protein. In the table there are about 100,000 distinct CDR3 sequences, about 12% of which are singletons. Sequencing was performed on whole blood. The receptors derive from an adult who was a healthcare worker with PCR-confirmed SARS-CoV-2 infection or an uninfected control (not recorded which). The CDR3 runs from the conserved cysteine through the conserved F or W.

V: TRBV12-3/TRBV12-4; CDR3: CASSSGSFFYGYTF
V: TRBV5-4; CDR3: CASRQGAAGELFF
V: TRBV18; CDR3: CASSPSPHEQYF
V: TRBV5-4; CDR3: CASSLDQGSVHEQYF
V: TRBV29-1; CDR3: CSVSSGQASHLAKNIQYF
V: TRBV4-3; CDR3: CASSRGTLVGTEAFF
V: TRBV5-1; CDR3: CASSPIRASGGTDTQYF
V: TRBV20-1; CDR3: CSAPARLANTEAFF
V: TRBV5-1; CDR3: CASSWDGTGELFF
V: TRBV20-1; CDR3: CSARRSAENIQYF
V: TRBV11-2; CDR3: CASSLLGGGSPLHF
V: TRBV27; CDR3: CASSPLLSGTGELFF
V: TRBV5-5; CDR3: CASSFHRTTDTQYF
V: TRBV20-1; CDR3: CSARGLWNTGELFF
V: TRBV29-1; CDR3: CSVVRTQGLGAFF
V: TRBV6-1; CDR3: CASSERLTYNQPQHF
V: TRBV12-3/TRBV12-4; CDR3: CASSLAQGSGAFF